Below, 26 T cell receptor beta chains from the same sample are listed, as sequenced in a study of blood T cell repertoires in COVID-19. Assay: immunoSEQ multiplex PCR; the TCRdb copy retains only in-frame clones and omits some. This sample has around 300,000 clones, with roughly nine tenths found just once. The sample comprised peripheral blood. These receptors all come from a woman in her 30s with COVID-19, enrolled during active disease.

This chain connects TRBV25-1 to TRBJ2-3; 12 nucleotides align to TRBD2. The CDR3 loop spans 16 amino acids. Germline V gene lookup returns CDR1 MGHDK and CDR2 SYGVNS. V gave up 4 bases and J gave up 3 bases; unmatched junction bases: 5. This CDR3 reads CASSALAGGGTDTQYF. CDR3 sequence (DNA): TGTGCCAGCAGTGCTCTAGCGGGAGGGGGGACAGATACGCAGTATTTT.

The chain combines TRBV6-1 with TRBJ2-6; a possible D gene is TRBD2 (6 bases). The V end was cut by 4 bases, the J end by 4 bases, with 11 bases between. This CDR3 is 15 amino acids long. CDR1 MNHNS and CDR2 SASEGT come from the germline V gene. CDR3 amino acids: CASSVGGEGANVLTF. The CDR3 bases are TGTGCCAGCAGTGTCGGAGGGGAGGGGGCCAACGTCCTGACTTTC.

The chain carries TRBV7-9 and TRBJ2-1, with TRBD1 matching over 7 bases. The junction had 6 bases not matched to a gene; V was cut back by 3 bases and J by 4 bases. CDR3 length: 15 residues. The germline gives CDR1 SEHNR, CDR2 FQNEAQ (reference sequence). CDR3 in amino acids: CASSLTGTEYNEQFF. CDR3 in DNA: TGTGCCAGCAGCTTGACCGGGACAGAGTACAATGAGCAGTTCTTC.

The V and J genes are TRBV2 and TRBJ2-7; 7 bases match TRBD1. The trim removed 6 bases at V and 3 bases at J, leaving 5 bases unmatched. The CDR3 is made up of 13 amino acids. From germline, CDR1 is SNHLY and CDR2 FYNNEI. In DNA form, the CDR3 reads TGTGCCAGCAGACCAGGACAGGTCTACGAGCAGTACTTC. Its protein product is CASRPGQVYEQYF.

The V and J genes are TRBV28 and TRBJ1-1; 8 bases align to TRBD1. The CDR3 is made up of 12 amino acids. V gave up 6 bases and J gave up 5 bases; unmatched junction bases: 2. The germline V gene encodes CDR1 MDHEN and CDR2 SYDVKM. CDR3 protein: CASRQGGTEAFF. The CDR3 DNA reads TGTGCCAGCAGACAGGGGGGGACTGAAGCTTTCTTT. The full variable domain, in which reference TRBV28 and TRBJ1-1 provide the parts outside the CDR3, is DVKVTQSSRYLVKRTGEKVFLECVQDMDHENMFWYRQDPGLGLRLIYFSYDVKMKEKGDIPEGYSVSREKKERFSLILESASTNQTSMYLCASRQGGTEAFFGQGTRLTVV.

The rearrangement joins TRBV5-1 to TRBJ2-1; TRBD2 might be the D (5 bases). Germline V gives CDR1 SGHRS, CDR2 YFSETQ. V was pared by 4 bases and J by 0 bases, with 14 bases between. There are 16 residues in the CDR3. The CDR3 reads CASSLTTGSSYNEQFF. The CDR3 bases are TGCGCCAGCAGCCTGACGACTGGGAGCTCCTACAATGAGCAGTTCTTC.

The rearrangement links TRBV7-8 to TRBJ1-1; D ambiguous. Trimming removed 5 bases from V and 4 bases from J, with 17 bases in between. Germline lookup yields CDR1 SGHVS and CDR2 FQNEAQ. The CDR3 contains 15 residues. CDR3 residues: CASSLFGSAVTEAFF. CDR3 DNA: TGTGCCAGCAGCCTATTCGGGTCTGCCGTCACTGAAGCTTTCTTT.

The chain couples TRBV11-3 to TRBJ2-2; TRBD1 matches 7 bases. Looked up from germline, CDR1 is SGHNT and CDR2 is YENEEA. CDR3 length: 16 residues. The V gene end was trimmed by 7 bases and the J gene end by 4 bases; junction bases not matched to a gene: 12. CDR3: CASTQQGWGLTGELFF. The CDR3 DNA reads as TGTGCCAGCACCCAACAGGGGTGGGGGCTCACCGGGGAGCTGTTTTTT. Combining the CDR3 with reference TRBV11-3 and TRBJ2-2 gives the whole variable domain EAGVVQSPRYKIIEKKQPVAFWCNPISGHNTLYWYLQNLGQGPELLIRYENEEAVDDSQLPKDRFSAERLKGVDSTLKIQPAELGDSAVYLCASTQQGWGLTGELFFGEGSRLTVL.

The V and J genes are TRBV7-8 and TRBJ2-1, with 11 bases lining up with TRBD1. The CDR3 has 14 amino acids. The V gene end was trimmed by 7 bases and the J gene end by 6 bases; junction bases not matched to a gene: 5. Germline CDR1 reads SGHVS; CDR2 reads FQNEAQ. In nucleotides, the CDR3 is TGTGCCAGCACCGACGGGACAGGGGGCAATGAGCAGTTCTTC. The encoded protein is CASTDGTGGNEQFF.

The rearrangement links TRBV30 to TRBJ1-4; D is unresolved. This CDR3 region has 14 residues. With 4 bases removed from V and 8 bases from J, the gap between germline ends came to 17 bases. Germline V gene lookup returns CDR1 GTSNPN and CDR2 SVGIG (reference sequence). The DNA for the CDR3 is TGTGCCTGGACCTCGAACTATGGGTGGGAAAAACTGTTTTTT. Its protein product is CAWTSNYGWEKLFF.

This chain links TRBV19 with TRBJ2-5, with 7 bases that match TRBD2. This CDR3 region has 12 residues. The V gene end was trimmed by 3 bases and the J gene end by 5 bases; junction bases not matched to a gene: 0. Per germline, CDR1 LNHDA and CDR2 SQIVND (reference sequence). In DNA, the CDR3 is TGTGCCAGTAGTATGGGAGGGGAGACCCAGTACTTC. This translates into CASSMGGETQYF.

The DNA of the CDR3 is TGTGCCAGCAGCGTAGGCGCGGGAGGGATTAAGGACAAAAACATTCAGTACTTC. Its translation: CASSVGAGGIKDKNIQYF. The rearrangement joins TRBV9 to TRBJ2-4, with 9 bases lining up with TRBD2. Germline CDR1 SGDLS, CDR2 YYNGEE. The trim removed 0 bases at V and 3 bases at J, leaving 10 bases unmatched. The CDR3 is 18 residues long.

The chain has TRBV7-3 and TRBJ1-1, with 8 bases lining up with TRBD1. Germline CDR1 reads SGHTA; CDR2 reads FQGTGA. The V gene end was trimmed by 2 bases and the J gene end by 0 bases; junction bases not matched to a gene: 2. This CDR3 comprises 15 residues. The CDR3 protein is CASSLQGAMNTEAFF. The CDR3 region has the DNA TGTGCCAGCAGCTTACAGGGGGCGATGAACACTGAAGCTTTCTTT.

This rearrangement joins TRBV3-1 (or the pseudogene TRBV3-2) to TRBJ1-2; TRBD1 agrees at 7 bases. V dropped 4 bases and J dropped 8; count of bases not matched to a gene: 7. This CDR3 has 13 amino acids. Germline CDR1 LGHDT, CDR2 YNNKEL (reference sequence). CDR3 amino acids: CASSLGQTGGYTF. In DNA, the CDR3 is TGTGCCAGCAGCCTGGGACAGACGGGGGGCTACACCTTC.

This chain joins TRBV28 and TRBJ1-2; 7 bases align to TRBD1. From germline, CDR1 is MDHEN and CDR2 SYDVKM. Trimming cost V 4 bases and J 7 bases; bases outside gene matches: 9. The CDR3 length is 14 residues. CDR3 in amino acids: CASSYSRQGFGYTF. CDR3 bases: TGTGCCAGCAGTTACTCGAGACAGGGTTTTGGCTACACCTTC.

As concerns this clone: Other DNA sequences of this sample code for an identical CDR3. The DNA of the CDR3 is TGTGCCAGCAGTTTGGGACAGCTATATGGCTACACCTTC. As protein: CASSLGQLYGYTF. The V gene is TRBV12-3 or TRBV12-4, the J gene TRBJ1-2; 7 nucleotides agree with TRBD1. The CDR3 extends over 13 amino acids. J lost 5 bases, V lost 3 bases, and 3 bases had no gene match.

For the CDR3, the DNA is TGTGCCAGCAGTGAATTCCCACTAGGAAACACCGGGGAGCTGTTTTTT. Protein: CASSEFPLGNTGELFF. This chain connects TRBV2 to TRBJ2-2; D is perhaps TRBD2 (5 bases). Germline CDR1 is SNHLY and CDR2 is FYNNEI. The CDR3 totals 16 residues. V shed 2 bases and J shed 2 bases, with 12 bases lying between them. The full variable domain, completed using reference TRBV2 and TRBJ2-2, is EPEVTQTPSHQVTQMGQEVILRCVPISNHLYFYWYRQILGQKVEFLVSFYNNEISEKSEIFDDQFSVERPDGSNFTLKIRSTKLEDSAMYFCASSEFPLGNTGELFFGEGSRLTVL.

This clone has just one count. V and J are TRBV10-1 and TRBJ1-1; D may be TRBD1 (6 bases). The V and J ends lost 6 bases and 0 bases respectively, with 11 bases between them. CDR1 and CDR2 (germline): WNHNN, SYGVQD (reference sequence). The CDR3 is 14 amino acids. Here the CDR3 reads CASSQDSLNTEAFF. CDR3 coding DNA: TGCGCCAGCAGCCAGGACAGCTTGAACACTGAAGCTTTCTTT.

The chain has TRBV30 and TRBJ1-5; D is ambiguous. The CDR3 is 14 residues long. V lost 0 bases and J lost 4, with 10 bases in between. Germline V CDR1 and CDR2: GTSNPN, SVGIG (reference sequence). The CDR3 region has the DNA TGTGCCTGGAGTGTACGGGGAGGGAATCAGCCCCAGCATTTT. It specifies CAWSVRGGNQPQHF.

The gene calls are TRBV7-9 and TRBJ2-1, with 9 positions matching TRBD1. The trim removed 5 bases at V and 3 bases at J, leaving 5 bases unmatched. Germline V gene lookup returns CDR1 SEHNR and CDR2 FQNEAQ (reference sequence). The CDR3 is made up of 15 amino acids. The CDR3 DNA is TGTGCCAGCAGCAATACAGGGGGCGACTACAATGAGCAGTTCTTC. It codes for CASSNTGGDYNEQFF. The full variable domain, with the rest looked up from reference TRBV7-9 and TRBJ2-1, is DTGVSQNPRHKITKRGQNVTFRCDPISEHNRLYWYRQTLGQGPEFLTYFQNEAQLEKSRLLSDRFSAERPKGSFSTLEIQRTEQGDSAMYLCASSNTGGDYNEQFFGPGTRLTVL.

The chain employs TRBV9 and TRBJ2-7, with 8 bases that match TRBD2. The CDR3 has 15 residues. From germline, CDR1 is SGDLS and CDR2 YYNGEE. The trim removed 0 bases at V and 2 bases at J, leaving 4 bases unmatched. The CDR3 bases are TGTGCCAGCAGCGTAGGGGGACTAGGGCCCTACGAGCAGTACTTC. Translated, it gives CASSVGGLGPYEQYF.

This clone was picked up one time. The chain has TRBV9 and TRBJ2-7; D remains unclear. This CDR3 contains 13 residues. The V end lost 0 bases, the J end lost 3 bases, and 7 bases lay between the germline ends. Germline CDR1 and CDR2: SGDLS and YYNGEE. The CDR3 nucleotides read TGTGCCAGCAGCGTAGCTACGAACTACGAGCAGTACTTC. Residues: CASSVATNYEQYF. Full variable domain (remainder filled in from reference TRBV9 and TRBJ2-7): DSGVTQTPKHLITATGQRVTLRCSPRSGDLSVYWYQQSLDQGLQFLIQYYNGEERAKGNILERFSAQQFPDLHSELNLSSLELGDSALYFCASSVATNYEQYFGPGTRLTVT.

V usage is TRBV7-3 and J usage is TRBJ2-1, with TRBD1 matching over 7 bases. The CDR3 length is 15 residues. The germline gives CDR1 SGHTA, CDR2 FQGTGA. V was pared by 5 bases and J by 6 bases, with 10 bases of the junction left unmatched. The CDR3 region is CASSHSTGLANEQFF. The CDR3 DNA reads TGTGCCAGCAGCCACTCGACAGGGTTAGCCAATGAGCAGTTCTTC.

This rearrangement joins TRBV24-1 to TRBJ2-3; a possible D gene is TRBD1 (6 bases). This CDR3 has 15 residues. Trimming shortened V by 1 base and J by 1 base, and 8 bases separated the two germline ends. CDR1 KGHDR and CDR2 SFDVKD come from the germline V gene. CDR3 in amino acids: CATSDFAGGTDTQYF. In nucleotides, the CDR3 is TGTGCCACCAGTGATTTTGCAGGGGGCACAGATACGCAGTATTTT.

The chain's CDR3 is CSVDSRDRGFFEQYF. The CDR3 DNA is TGCAGCGTTGACTCCCGGGACAGAGGCTTCTTCGAGCAGTACTTC. The gene calls are TRBV29-1 and TRBJ2-7, with TRBD1 matching 7 bases. V was pared by 3 bases and J by 6 bases, with 14 bases of the junction left unmatched. The CDR3 totals 15 residues. Per germline, CDR1 SQVTM and CDR2 ANQGSEA.

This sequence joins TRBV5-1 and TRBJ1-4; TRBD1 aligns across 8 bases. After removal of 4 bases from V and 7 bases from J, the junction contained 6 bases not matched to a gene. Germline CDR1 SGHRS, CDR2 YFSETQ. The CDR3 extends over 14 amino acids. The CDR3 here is CASSDGQGAEKLFF. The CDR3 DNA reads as TGCGCCAGCAGCGACGGACAGGGTGCTGAAAAACTGTTTTTT.